These 26 T cell receptor beta chains originate from one sample sequenced in a study of regulatory T cells in long-lasting Graves disease (dated by TCRdb to the early 2020s). The sample's time point label, decoded: persistent/refractory GD, antithyroid drugs over 5 years with positive TRAb. For both TCR sequencing and RNA sequencing, RNA was extracted from PBMCs in TRIzol. To prepare the library, multiplex PCR was applied. Data came from an Illumina HiSeq 4000. TCR beta libraries were built with iRepertoire HTBI primers and Arm-PCR amplification of CDR3 regions. TCRdb reworked the public reads: Q25 trimming with fastp, MiXCR clone assembly, productive beta chains retained. Under each unique CDR3 protein, matching rows form one entry showing the most common genes and DNA. A total of a few hundred thousand distinct CDR3 sequences appear in this sample, less than 30% of them only once. The ten most abundant clones make up under 35% of the sample.

The sample consisted of peripheral blood mononuclear cells (PBMCs), taken when the disease was refractory, from a patient treated with antithyroid drugs. Receptors were obtained from a woman aged 40 to 49 with Graves disease. Donor details come from another sample of the same person, matched by shared clones.

This rearrangement joins TRBV6-1 to TRBJ2-7; 12 bases are shared with TRBD2. Germline V CDR1 and CDR2: MNHNS, SASEGT. The CDR3 contains 17 residues. The junction had 13 bases not matched to a gene; V was cut back by 6 bases and J by 4 bases. CDR3 region: CASSMTSGRSVWYEQYF. The CDR3 region has the DNA TGTGCCAGCAGCATGACTAGCGGGAGATCTGTGTGGTACGAGCAGTACTTC.

On this clonotype: A single base is all that separates this from a far larger clone, so a read error is likely. The chain couples TRBV7-8 to TRBJ2-5, with D possibly matching TRBD2 (6 bases). Germline loops: CDR1 SGHVS, CDR2 FQNEAQ. The CDR3 contains 14 residues. The CDR3 sequence is CAGSFGRIGETQYF. In nucleotides, the CDR3 is TGTGCCGGCAGCTTTGGGAGGATAGGGGAGACCCAGTACTTC.

V and J are TRBV3-1 and TRBJ2-5; maybe TRBD2 (6 bases). Trimming took off 3 bases at V and 5 bases at J, with 22 bases between the two ends. The germline gives CDR1 LGHDT, CDR2 YNNKEL (reference sequence). The length of the CDR3 is 17 residues. CDR3 bases: TGTGCCAGCAGCCAGTGGGACGGGACTTCTGGCCGGGAGACCCAGTACTTC. Protein sequence: CASSQWDGTSGRETQYF.

At least ten counts were recorded for this clonotype. The V call is TRBV7-2, the J call TRBJ2-4; 9 nucleotides agree with TRBD1. V dropped 1 base and J dropped 9; count of bases not matched to a gene: 7. CDR3 length: 15 amino acids. Per the germline V gene, CDR1 is SGHTA and CDR2 is FQGNSA. CDR3 sequence: CASSLVGQGGGIQYF. CDR3 DNA sequence: TGTGCCAGCAGCTTAGTGGGACAGGGAGGGGGCATTCAGTACTTC.

The V gene is TRBV20-1, the J gene TRBJ2-7; D not resolved. The germline gives CDR1 DFQATT, CDR2 SNEGSKA (reference sequence). The V gene lost 3 bases and the J gene lost 3 bases, with 12 bases spanning the gap. This CDR3 has 13 amino acids. CDR3 loop: CSASSTGGYEQYF. CDR3 DNA: TGCAGTGCTAGTTCAACGGGCGGCTACGAGCAGTACTTC.

The rearrangement uses TRBV11-2 and TRBJ2-5; 7 positions match TRBD2. CDR3 size: 14 residues. Unmatched junction bases numbered 15, after V lost 4 bases and J lost 13 bases. Germline loops: CDR1 SGHAT, CDR2 FQNNGV. Here the CDR3 reads CASSSMTSRALRYF. In DNA, the CDR3 is TGTGCCAGCAGCTCGATGACTAGCAGAGCTCTTCGGTACTTC.

Points on this clonotype: A far larger clone differs by one base, so this is likely a read error. This chain links TRBV10-3 with TRBJ1-4; 7 bases line up with TRBD1. This CDR3 has 15 residues. Unmatched junction bases numbered 5, after V lost 5 bases and J lost 2 bases. The germline gives CDR1 ENHRY, CDR2 SYGVKD. The CDR3 sequence: CAISPQGTTNEKLFF. The DNA for the CDR3 is TGTGCCATCAGTCCACAGGGGACCACTAATGAAAAACTGTTTTTT.

The sample holds many counts of this clonotype. This rearrangement joins TRBV28 to TRBJ1-2; D not certain. CDR1 and CDR2 from the germline V gene are MDHEN and SYDVKM. V lost 2 bases and J 6 bases, leaving 16 bases between the germline ends. This CDR3 region has 15 residues. The CDR3 reads CASSLVGKPYDGYTF. The CDR3 nucleotides read TGTGCCAGCAGTTTAGTGGGAAAGCCCTATGATGGCTACACCTTC.

There are many counts of this clonotype. The rearrangement links TRBV28 to TRBJ1-5; D is possibly TRBD1 (5 bases). The CDR3 contains 12 residues. Germline CDR1 reads MDHEN; CDR2 reads SYDVKM. The V gene lost 2 bases and the J gene lost 7 bases, with 6 bases spanning the gap. This CDR3 reads CASSLDRQPQHF. The CDR3 DNA is TGTGCCAGCAGTTTAGACAGACAGCCCCAGCATTTT.

This clonotype was counted many times. One end of the junction fails to match germline, which may point to a read error. This sequence joins TRBV15 and TRBJ2-5; a possible D gene is TRBD2 (6 bases). The CDR3 consists of 13 residues. In germline, CDR1 is LNHNV, CDR2 YYDKDF (reference sequence). CDR3: CATSSRYSEGHDF. For the CDR3, the DNA is TGTGCCACCAGCAGTCGCTACTCGGAGGGGCATGACTTC.

In its sample, this clonotype was seen a few times. This chain uses TRBV12-3 or TRBV12-4 with TRBJ2-7; TRBD2 aligns across 11 bases. The V gene end was trimmed by 6 bases and the J gene end by 10 bases; junction bases not matched to a gene: 8. The CDR3 extends over 13 amino acids. The CDR3 reads CASSPTLAGDQYF. DNA for the CDR3: TGTGCCAGCAGCCCGACACTAGCGGGAGATCAGTACTTC.

This clonotype was counted a few times. The chain couples TRBV12-3 or TRBV12-4 to TRBJ2-5; no firm D call. Trimming cost V 4 bases and J 6 bases, with 6 bases left between them. The CDR3 runs to 11 residues. DNA of the CDR3: TGTGCCAGCAGTTGGGAAAAGACCCAGTACTTC. Translation gives CASSWEKTQYF.

This clonotype came up a few times. The rearrangement links TRBV25-1 to TRBJ2-2; no firm D call. The CDR3 spans 14 residues. From germline, CDR1 is MGHDK and CDR2 SYGVNS. With 8 bases removed from V and 2 bases from J, the gap between germline ends came to 12 bases. The CDR3 sequence is CASAPLGNTGELFF. Here the CDR3 DNA reads TGTGCCAGCGCCCCTCTAGGAAACACCGGGGAGCTGTTTTTT.

As concerns this clonotype: Just one base apart from a much larger clone, this may be a read error. The chain links TRBV20-1 to TRBJ2-7; D may be TRBD1 (5 bases). CDR3 size: 13 residues. V was cut by 1 base and J by 3 bases, with 10 bases left in between. The germline V gene encodes CDR1 DFQATT and CDR2 SNEGSKA (reference sequence). CDR3 DNA: TGCAGTGCTAGAGCGACAGTCAACTACGAGCAGTACTTC. This codes for CSARATVNYEQYF.

This sequence joins TRBV6-1 and TRBJ2-1; 7 positions agree with TRBD1. Germline values: CDR1 MNHNS, CDR2 SASEGT. Trimming took 6 bases from V and 3 from J; bases not matched to a gene: 5. The CDR3 is 14 amino acids. The CDR3 is CASRRQGDYNEQFF. The CDR3 bases are TGTGCCAGCAGAAGGCAGGGGGACTACAATGAGCAGTTCTTC.

To note about this clonotype: A much larger clone differs by one base, so this may be a read error. This chain connects TRBV28 to TRBJ1-1, with a tentative D call TRBD1 (5 bases). Germline V gene sequence: CDR1 MDHEN, CDR2 SYDVKM. The CDR3 extends over 15 amino acids. Trimming took 4 bases from V and 1 from J, leaving 13 bases between them. CDR3: CASSSWTNSNTEAFF. As DNA, the CDR3 is TGTGCCAGCAGTTCCTGGACAAATTCGAACACTGAAGCTTTCTTT.

In this sample, this clonotype turned up a few times. The genes are TRBV6-5 and TRBJ1-2; TRBD1 aligns across 11 bases. This CDR3 spans 14 amino acids. The V segment lost 4 bases and the J segment 7 bases; nucleotides outside the gene matches: 5. CDR1 and CDR2 from the germline V gene are MNHEY and SVGAGI. The CDR3 DNA follows: TGTGCCAGCAGTTCCGGACAGGGGGCGGGTGGCTACACCTTC. Translated, it gives CASSSGQGAGGYTF.

CDR3 residues: CASSLEAGGWSGANVLTF. The CDR3 DNA reads TGTGCCAGCAGTCTAGAAGCGGGAGGATGGTCTGGGGCCAACGTCCTGACTTTC. The gene calls are TRBV4-2 and TRBJ2-6, with 9 bases identical to TRBD2. V trimming: 6 bases; J trimming: 1 base; junction bases outside the gene matches: 10. The CDR3 consists of 18 residues. CDR1 is LGHNA and CDR2 is YNFKEQ in the germline V gene.

At least ten counts were recorded for this clonotype. The chain recombines TRBV28 with TRBJ2-5; tentatively, D is TRBD2 (6 bases). The CDR3 is 15 amino acids. V was trimmed by 8 bases and J by 2 bases, leaving 18 bases between them. Per germline, CDR1 MDHEN and CDR2 SYDVKM. CDR3 in DNA: TGTGCCAGCTCGGTGGGAACGGGACTTCAAGAGACCCAGTACTTC. Its translation is CASSVGTGLQETQYF.

This clonotype was counted ten times or more. The chain employs TRBV2 and TRBJ1-6, with a weak D call TRBD1 (5 bases). Per the germline V gene, CDR1 is SNHLY and CDR2 is FYNNEI. The V gene lost 4 bases and the J gene lost 6 bases, with 16 bases spanning the gap. The CDR3 sequence is 16 residues long. The CDR3 here is CASSGPFSGSNSPLHF. Written as DNA, the CDR3 is TGTGCCAGCAGTGGGCCATTTTCAGGGAGTAATTCACCCCTCCACTTT.

This clonotype was seen ten or more times. The genes are TRBV20-1 and TRBJ2-7; 8 nucleotides align to TRBD1. The CDR3 runs to 13 residues. Germline CDR1 and CDR2: DFQATT and SNEGSKA (reference sequence). The J segment lost 2 bases and the V segment lost 4 bases, leaving 4 bases of the junction unmatched. This CDR3 is CSANRGFPYEQYF. CDR3 in DNA: TGCAGTGCTAACAGGGGGTTTCCCTACGAGCAGTACTTC.

The chain carries TRBV11-2 and TRBJ2-3; 9 nucleotides agree with TRBD1. Unmatched junction bases numbered 22, after V lost 5 bases and J lost 4 bases. Germline lookup yields CDR1 SGHAT and CDR2 FQNNGV. The CDR3 consists of 20 residues. In DNA form, the CDR3 reads TGTGCCAGCAGCGCCTTAACAGGGGGCAGGCTAGCGCGCTCTCCAGATACGCAGTATTTT. Protein product: CASSALTGGRLARSPDTQYF.

At least ten counts were recorded for this clonotype. The genes are TRBV24-1 and TRBJ1-5; 7 bases match TRBD1. The length of the CDR3 is 14 residues. Germline V gene data show CDR1 as KGHDR and CDR2 as SFDVKD. The ends lost 6 bases at V and 5 bases at J; junction bases unmatched: 6. This CDR3 reads CATSTRQGYQPQHF. The CDR3 DNA is TGTGCCACCAGTACTCGACAGGGATATCAGCCCCAGCATTTT.

The V call is TRBV3-1, the J call TRBJ1-1; 11 bases are shared with TRBD1. Germline trimming cut 6 bases from V and 4 bases from J; bases unmatched to any gene: 4. The CDR3 extends over 14 amino acids. Looked up from germline, CDR1 is LGHDT and CDR2 is YNNKEL (reference sequence). The CDR3 nucleotides read TGTGCCAGCAGAGGGACAGGGGGTCGCACTGAAGCTTTCTTT. Its translation: CASRGTGGRTEAFF. Supplemented by reference TRBV3-1 and TRBJ1-1, the full variable domain reads DTAVSQTPKYLVTQMGNDKSIKCEQNLGHDTMYWYKQDSKKFLKIMFSYNNKELIINETVPNRFSPKSPDKAHLNLHINSLELGDSAVYFCASRGTGGRTEAFFGQGTRLTVV.

This clonotype was seen a few times. The V gene is TRBV12-3 or TRBV12-4, the J gene TRBJ1-2; D not certain. Trimming removed 3 bases at V and 0 bases at J, with 8 bases between. This CDR3 region has 14 residues. CDR3: CASSFRESNYGYTF. CDR3 in DNA: TGTGCCAGCAGTTTCAGAGAGTCTAACTATGGCTACACCTTC.

This clonotype was observed many times. The gene calls are TRBV20-1 and TRBJ1-1; the match to TRBD1 covers 7 bases. The CDR3 is 14 residues long. Trimming cost V 4 bases and J 5 bases; bases outside gene matches: 10. Germline V gene sequence: CDR1 DFQATT, CDR2 SNEGSKA (reference sequence). DNA for the CDR3: TGCAGTGCTACGGGACAGAGGGTGCATACTGAAGCTTTCTTT. Amino acids: CSATGQRVHTEAFF.